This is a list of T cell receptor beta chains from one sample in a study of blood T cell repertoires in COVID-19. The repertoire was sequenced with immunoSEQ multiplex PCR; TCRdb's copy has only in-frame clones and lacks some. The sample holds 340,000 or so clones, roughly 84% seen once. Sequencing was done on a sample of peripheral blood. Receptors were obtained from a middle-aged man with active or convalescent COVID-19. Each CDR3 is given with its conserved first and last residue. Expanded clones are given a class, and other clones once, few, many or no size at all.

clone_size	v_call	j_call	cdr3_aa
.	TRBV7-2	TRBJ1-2	CASSLIGTAYGYTF
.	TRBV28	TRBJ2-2	CASTGGGRTGELFF
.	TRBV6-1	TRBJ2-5	CASSENLGRETQYF
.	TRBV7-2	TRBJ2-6	CASSLEGQFGANVLTF
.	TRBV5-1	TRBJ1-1	CASSLIQQGNTEAFF
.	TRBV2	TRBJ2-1	CASNSQGNRAYNEQFF
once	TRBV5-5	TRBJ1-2	CASSPGQGANYGYTF
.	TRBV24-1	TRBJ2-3	CATSRDRRTDTQYF
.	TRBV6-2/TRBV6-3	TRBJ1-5	CASSLQFAADYSNQPQHF
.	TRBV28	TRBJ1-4	CASRPGGAREKLFF